These 3 T cell receptor beta chains originate from one sample sequenced in a study of T cells in Graves' hyperthyroidism and ophthalmopathy. Regions amplified from RNA transcripts were the TCR beta CDR3 regions. HTBI primers drove first-round RT-PCR of the TCR CDR3. TCRdb reprocessed the multiplex PCR reads via MiXCR and lists one record per CDR3 protein. The sample lists about 350,000 distinct CDR3 sequences; 15% to 20% were seen once. Sequenced material: blood. The receptors here all came from a woman aged 40 to 49 with Graves' ophthalmopathy.

This clonotype was detected many times. This chain joins TRBV7-3 and TRBJ2-5, with TRBD2 as a possible D gene (6 bases). CDR3 length equals 14 residues. Between the trimmed V and J ends, which lost 5 bases and 3 bases, there was a span of 13 bases. Per the germline V gene, CDR1 is SGHTA and CDR2 is FQGTGA. DNA of the CDR3: TGTGCCAGCAGCAGGGGAGGAACCGAAGAGACCCAGTACTTC. This encodes CASSRGGTEETQYF.

This clonotype was counted only a few times. The rearrangement links TRBV9 to TRBJ2-2; D remains ambiguous. CDR1 SGDLS and CDR2 YYNGEE come from the germline V gene. The CDR3 has 13 residues. Trimming left V 0 bases short and J 7 bases short, with 7 bases between. For the CDR3, the DNA is TGTGCCAGCAGCGTAGGTAATAACGGGGAGCTGTTTTTT. Translating it yields CASSVGNNGELFF. Looking up the rest from reference TRBV9 and TRBJ2-2 gives the full variable domain: DSGVTQTPKHLITATGQRVTLRCSPRSGDLSVYWYQQSLDQGLQFLIQYYNGEERAKGNILERFSAQQFPDLHSELNLSSLELGDSALYFCASSVGNNGELFFGEGSRLTVL.

This clonotype came up many times. The chain couples TRBV19 to TRBJ2-6; possibly TRBD2 for D (5 bases). The length of the CDR3 is 15 residues. Trimming removed 7 bases from V and 1 base from J, with 11 bases in between. In germline, CDR1 is LNHDA, CDR2 SQIVND (reference sequence). CDR3 bases: TGTGCCAGTACTCTCGGCGGGTCTGGGGCCAACGTCCTGACTTTC. This gives the protein CASTLGGSGANVLTF. The entire variable domain, with the rest obtained from reference TRBV19 and TRBJ2-6, is as follows: DGGITQSPKYLFRKEGQNVTLSCEQNLNHDAMYWYRQDPGQGLRLIYYSQIVNDFQKGDIAEGYSVSREKKESFPLTVTSAQKNPTAFYLCASTLGGSGANVLTFGAGSRLTVL.